This T cell receptor (beta chain) was profiled in a study of beta chain features in type 1 diabetes. From germline, CDR1 is SGHTA and CDR2 FQGNSA. The CDR3 has 11 residues. Study-level findings and limits: The analysis here could not establish whether HLA type shapes TCRB rearrangement. For patients, the naive, central memory and Treg TCRB repertoires appeared more alike than for healthy donors. Since sequencing was performed on cDNA, cells with high TCR expression could be over-represented.

Reverse transcription of all isolated RNA meant that expressed TCRB transcripts were sequenced. Samples of naive, central memory and regulatory T cells yielded a mean of around 3.4 million reads. TCRdb's copy holds only in-frame clones and misses some; the assay was immunoSEQ multiplex PCR. The repertoire holds about 240,000 clones, with 25% to 30% as singletons. Points on this clone: The antigen remains unidentified. The junction departs from germline at one end; a sequencing error may be responsible.

The sample was central memory CD4+ T cells from blood. This TCR was sampled from a man younger than 45 in good health. The J gene is TRBJ2-4, the V gene TRBV7-2; perhaps TRBD1 as D (6 bases). CDR3 residues: CASSTQGRKVF. CDR3 bases: TGTGCCAGCAGCACACAGGGACGCAAGGTCTTC.